This T cell receptor (beta chain) was profiled in a study of blood T cell repertoires in COVID-19. The CDR3 covers 15 residues. Germline V CDR1 and CDR2: SGHTA, FQGNSA. Trimming took 5 bases from V and 2 from J; bases not matched to a gene: 7. The table came from immunoSEQ multiplex PCR; TCRdb's copy has only in-frame clones and leaves some out. Here the sample spans some 290,000 clones, roughly 90% being singletons. This TCR was sampled from a woman aged 30 to 39 with COVID-19, enrolled during active disease. Input material: peripheral blood. The chain carries TRBV7-2 and TRBJ2-7; the match to TRBD1 covers 9 bases. The CDR3 coding sequence is TGTGCCAGCAGCCTGCACAGGGGGCGCGCCTACGAGCAGTACTTC. The encoded protein is CASSLHRGRAYEQYF.